This TCR beta chain was sequenced for a study of T cells after yellow fever vaccination. For the study at large: In the case of low-cell-number fractions, SMART-Seq v4 Ultra Low Input was used for preparation.

The study, taken as a whole, reports: CD4 and CD8 compartments shared a small share of clonotypes, likely from convergent recombination. Subsequent booster samples again held most clones from primary vaccination (roughly 95% CD4, about 86% CD8).

This clonotype was picked up a small number of times. Its specificity is unknown. Germline V gene data show CDR1 as SGHDN and CDR2 as FVKESK. The CDR3 runs 15 residues. V dropped 4 bases and J dropped 1 base, with 11 bases sitting between them. A universal primer site and UMIs were added as TCR cDNA was made by 5'RACE template switching. TCRdb recomputed calls from the 5' RACE reads with MiXCR, one row per CDR3 protein. The sample shows 350,000 to 450,000 distinct CDR3 sequences, approximately 5.7% of them seen only once. The chain combines TRBV14 with TRBJ2-1, with a weak D call TRBD2 (5 bases). The receptor was derived from a man aged 25-45 years who received the YFV17D yellow fever vaccine. Source: PBMCs, taken 5 days after the yellow fever booster vaccination. CDR3: CASSRQTGSYNEQFF. CDR3 nucleotide sequence: TGTGCCAGCAGCCGCCAGACGGGGTCCTACAATGAGCAGTTCTTC.